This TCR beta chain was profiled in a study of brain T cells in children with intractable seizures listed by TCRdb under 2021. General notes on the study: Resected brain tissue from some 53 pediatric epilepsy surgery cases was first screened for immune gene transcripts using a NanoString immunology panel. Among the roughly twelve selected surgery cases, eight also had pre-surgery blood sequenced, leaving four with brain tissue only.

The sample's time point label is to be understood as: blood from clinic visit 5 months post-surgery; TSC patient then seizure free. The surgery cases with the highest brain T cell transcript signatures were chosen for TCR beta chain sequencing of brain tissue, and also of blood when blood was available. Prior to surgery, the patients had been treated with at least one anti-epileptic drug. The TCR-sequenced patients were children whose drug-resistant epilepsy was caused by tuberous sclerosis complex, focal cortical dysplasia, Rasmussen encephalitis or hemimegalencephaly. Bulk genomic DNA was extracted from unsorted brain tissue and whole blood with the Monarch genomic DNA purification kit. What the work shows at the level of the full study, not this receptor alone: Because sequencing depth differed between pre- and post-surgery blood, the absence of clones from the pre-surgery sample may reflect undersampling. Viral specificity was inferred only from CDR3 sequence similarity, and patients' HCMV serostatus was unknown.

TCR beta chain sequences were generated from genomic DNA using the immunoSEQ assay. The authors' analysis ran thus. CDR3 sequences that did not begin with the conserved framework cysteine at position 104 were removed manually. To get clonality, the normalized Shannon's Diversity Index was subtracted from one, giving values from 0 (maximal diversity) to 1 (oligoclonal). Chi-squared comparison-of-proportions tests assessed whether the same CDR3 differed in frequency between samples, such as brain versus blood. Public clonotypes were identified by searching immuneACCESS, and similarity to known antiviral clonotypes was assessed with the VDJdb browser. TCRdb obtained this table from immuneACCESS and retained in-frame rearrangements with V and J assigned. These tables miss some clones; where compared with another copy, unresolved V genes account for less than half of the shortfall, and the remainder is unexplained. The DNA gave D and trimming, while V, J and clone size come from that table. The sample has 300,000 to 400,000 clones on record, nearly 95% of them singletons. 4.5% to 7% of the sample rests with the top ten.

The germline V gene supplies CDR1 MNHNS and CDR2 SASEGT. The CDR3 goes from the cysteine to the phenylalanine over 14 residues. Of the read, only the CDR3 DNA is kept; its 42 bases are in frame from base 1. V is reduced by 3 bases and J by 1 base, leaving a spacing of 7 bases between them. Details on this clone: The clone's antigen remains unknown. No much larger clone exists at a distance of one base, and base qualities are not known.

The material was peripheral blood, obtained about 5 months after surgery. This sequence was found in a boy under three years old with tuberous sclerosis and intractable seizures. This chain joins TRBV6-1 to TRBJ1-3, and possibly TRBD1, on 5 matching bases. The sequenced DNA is TGTGCCAGCAGTGATGGGACGTCTGGAAACACCATATATTTT. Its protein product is CASSDGTSGNTIYF.